Given below is one T cell receptor beta chain in context. The target antigen is unknown. The entry originates in a study of identical twins. The study, taken as a whole, reports: A lower insertion count was a feature of abundant cord blood beta clonotypes, with no such feature in memory repertoires.

Healthy Caucasians alone served as donors. TCRdb re-analysed the 5' RACE reads in MiXCR, keeping a single row per CDR3 protein. Found here are about 190,000 distinct CDR3 sequences, approximately 15% of them singletons; the top ten hold 40%. This sample was shared with a second study, whose subject was T cells expressing NK-cell markers. This second study says: Among the eight sequenced donors, seven tested HCMV-seropositive and one tested seronegative. Also leading the CD3+CD56-NKG2C+ fraction in a few donors were these clonotypes.

Source material: CD8+ T cells sorted from blood. This clonotype originated in a woman aged 18-29 years in good health.

The CDR3 loop reads CASSFISTETQYF. The CDR3 DNA sequence: TGTGCCAGCAGCTTCATTAGCACAGAGACCCAGTACTTC. This sequence joins TRBV7-9 and TRBJ2-5; D unclear. Germline V gene sequence: CDR1 SEHNR, CDR2 FQNEAQ (reference sequence). The CDR3 has 13 residues. V lost 3 bases, J lost 4 bases, and 9 bases lay in between.